One sample yielded the 12 T cell receptor beta chains listed below, sequenced in a study of T-cell memory formation after mild COVID-19. Via MiXCR, TCRdb re-called the 5' RACE reads, giving one row per CDR3 protein. This table has 45,000 to 65,000 distinct CDR3 sequences, over 8.5% appearing once. Source material: PBMCs or a T cell subset sorted from them (not recorded which). The receptors derive from an adult woman who had mild COVID-19 (a few samples of this study predate the infection). Cell type and time point are not known.

This clonotype appeared many times. The chain employs TRBV15 and TRBJ2-5, with D possibly TRBD2 on 6 matching bases. This CDR3 is built from 15 residues. Trimming took 0 bases from V and 2 from J, leaving 10 bases between them. Germline V gene sequence: CDR1 LNHNV, CDR2 YYDKDF (reference sequence). In DNA, the CDR3 is TGTGCCACCAGCAGAGATCCGGGAGTGCAAGAGACCCAGTACTTC. Its protein product is CATSRDPGVQETQYF. Variable domain in full (rest from reference TRBV15 and TRBJ2-5): DAMVIQNPRYQVTQFGKPVTLSCSQTLNHNVMYWYQQKSSQAPKLLFHYYDKDFNNEADTPDNFQSRRPNTSFCFLDIRSPGLGDTAMYLCATSRDPGVQETQYFGPGTRLLVL.

This clonotype was detected ten times or more. The chain is built from TRBV5-4 and TRBJ2-1; 10 nucleotides agree with TRBD1. Per germline, CDR1 SGHNT and CDR2 YYREEE (reference sequence). V was clipped by 2 bases and J by 5 bases; unmatched bases: 1. The CDR3 totals 14 residues. CDR3 sequence reads: CASSFGQGDNEQFF. CDR3 bases: TGTGCCAGCAGCTTCGGACAGGGGGACAATGAGCAGTTCTTC.

This clonotype came up many times. The chain joins TRBV7-9 to TRBJ2-5; D is unresolved. Trimming pared 5 bases from V and 5 bases from J, leaving 15 bases between. The CDR3 extends over 14 amino acids. Germline loops: CDR1 SEHNR, CDR2 FQNEAQ (reference sequence). CDR3 in DNA: TGTGCCAGCAGCCCCCCCATGCAACGGGAGACCCAGTACTTC. Its translation: CASSPPMQRETQYF.

This clonotype was picked up many times. The rearrangement joins TRBV12-3 or TRBV12-4 to TRBJ2-2; possibly TRBD1 for D (7 bases). The CDR3 is 16 residues long. Between the trimmed V and J ends, which lost 7 bases and 0 bases, there was a span of 15 bases. CDR3 residues: CASTPQGGTNTGELFF. For the CDR3, the DNA is TGTGCCAGCACTCCCCAGGGGGGAACGAACACCGGGGAGCTGTTTTTT.

This clonotype showed up just a few times. This chain joins TRBV11-2 and TRBJ1-1; D is undetermined. Germline V lookup: CDR1 SGHAT, CDR2 FQNNGV. Trimming left V 2 bases short and J 1 base short, with 5 bases between. This CDR3 has 13 residues. The chain's CDR3 is CASSLSGNTEAFF. The CDR3 coding sequence is TGTGCCAGCAGCTTATCCGGGAACACTGAAGCTTTCTTT.

Ten or more counts support this clonotype. This chain connects TRBV7-2 to TRBJ2-1, with TRBD2 as a possible D gene (8 bases). V was trimmed by 7 bases and J by 4 bases, leaving 20 bases between them. CDR1 is SGHTA and CDR2 is FQGNSA in the germline V gene. This CDR3 contains 16 residues. CDR3 DNA sequence: TGTGCCAGCACCCAGCGGGGGCAGGGGGTTTACAATGAGCAGTTCTTC. Protein sequence: CASTQRGQGVYNEQFF.

V is TRBV11-2 and J is TRBJ1-1, with TRBD1 as a possible D gene (5 bases). The CDR3 loop spans 14 amino acids. Per the germline V gene, CDR1 is SGHAT and CDR2 is FQNNGV. V lost 1 base to trimming and J lost 2 bases, with 8 bases between them. CDR3 DNA: TGTGCCAGCAGCTTAGGGGGGTTTAACACTGAAGCTTTCTTT. Amino acids: CASSLGGFNTEAFF.

This clonotype was seen only a few times. The rearrangement links TRBV6-2 or TRBV6-3 to TRBJ2-1; 8 bases line up with TRBD1. Per the germline V gene, CDR1 is MNHEY and CDR2 is SVGEGT. The length of the CDR3 is 13 residues. V lost 6 bases, J lost 6 bases, and 4 bases stayed unmatched. The CDR3 DNA sequence: TGTGCCAGCAGCTTGGGGACAGGCAATGAGCAGTTCTTC. Its protein product is CASSLGTGNEQFF.

The table lists this clonotype with many counts. The chain combines TRBV5-1 with TRBJ2-7; the D call may be TRBD1 or TRBD2 (5 bases each). The V end was cut by 4 bases, the J end by 3 bases, with 11 bases between. This CDR3 region has 13 residues. Germline V gene sequence: CDR1 SGHRS, CDR2 YFSETQ. CDR3 nucleotides: TGCGCCAGCAGCGGGGGTCAAAGCTACGAGCAGTACTTC. This codes for CASSGGQSYEQYF.

This sequence joins TRBV11-2 and TRBJ2-1; unclear D gene. Germline loops: CDR1 SGHAT, CDR2 FQNNGV. Trimming removed 2 bases at V and 8 bases at J, with 19 bases between. This CDR3 comprises 16 residues. In DNA form, the CDR3 reads TGTGCCAGCAGCTTAAAAAGGACGGAAAAGGGCGATGAGCAGTTCTTC. Translation: CASSLKRTEKGDEQFF.

This clonotype was found many times. The V and J genes are TRBV10-3 and TRBJ2-7, with D possibly matching TRBD1 (5 bases). Trimming removed 4 bases from V and 5 bases from J, with 12 bases in between. The CDR3 runs to 13 residues. Looked up from germline, CDR1 is ENHRY and CDR2 is SYGVKD. CDR3 in DNA: TGTGCCATCAGTGTTGGGGCAGGAGACGAGCAGTACTTC. It codes for CAISVGAGDEQYF.

This clonotype came up many times. The chain joins TRBV3-1 to TRBJ2-2; D not certain. This CDR3 region has 14 residues. The V end was cut by 0 bases, the J end by 4 bases, with 6 bases between. The germline gives CDR1 LGHDT, CDR2 YNNKEL (reference sequence). The CDR3 region is CASSQERVTGELFF. In DNA form, the CDR3 reads TGTGCCAGCAGCCAAGAGAGAGTCACCGGGGAGCTGTTTTTT.